The 26 T cell receptor beta chains below were found in one sample sequenced in a study of T cell repertoires in cytomegalovirus infection. Antigens of these TCRs are unknown. TCRdb fed the reads into MiXCR, producing one record per CDR3 protein. The sample has around 800,000 distinct CDR3 sequences, 32% seen once. Sequenced material: cultured CD8+ T cells from PBMCs, taken from culture after CMV antigen stimulation. These receptors all stem from a human donor in good health (CMV status not recorded). Some clones in this sample may be carry-over from other donors' samples.

CDR3 residues: CASKGTQETQYF. CDR3 nucleotides: TGTGCCAGTAAGGGTACCCAAGAGACCCAGTACTTC. The chain is built from TRBV6-1 and TRBJ2-5; D not resolved. Germline CDR1 MNHNS, CDR2 SASEGT. Between the trimmed V and J ends, which lost 9 bases and 1 base, there was a span of 9 bases. The CDR3 consists of 12 residues.

This clonotype was recorded a few times. The chain links TRBV6-1 to TRBJ2-7; a weak D match, TRBD2 (5 bases). Deletions cut 8 bases from V and 1 base from J, with 24 bases between. The CDR3 has 17 amino acids. In germline, CDR1 is MNHNS, CDR2 SASEGT. This CDR3 is CASPKPPLRVGSYEQYF. For the CDR3, the DNA is TGTGCCAGCCCCAAACCCCCGTTGAGGGTGGGGTCCTACGAGCAGTACTTC.

The chain carries TRBV5-6 and TRBJ1-5, with 10 bases aligning to TRBD1. Looked up from germline, CDR1 is SGHDT and CDR2 is YYEEEE. V lost 4 bases to trimming and J lost 6 bases; unmatched junction nucleotides: 13. This CDR3 has 17 amino acids. In DNA form, the CDR3 reads TGTGCCAGCAGCCTCGGGACAGGGGACGTGGCAGGTCAGCCCCAGCATTTT. It encodes CASSLGTGDVAGQPQHF.

The sample holds many counts of this clonotype. The rearrangement uses TRBV6-1 and TRBJ2-7; the D is unclear. The germline V and J ends were trimmed by 1 base and 0 bases, with 7 bases remaining between them. CDR1 and CDR2 from the germline V gene are MNHNS and SASEGT. The CDR3 is made up of 14 amino acids. The CDR3, as DNA: TGTGCCAGCAGTGAAGACGGTAGCTCCTACGAGCAGTACGTC. Protein product: CASSEDGSSYEQYV.

The chain combines TRBV10-3 with TRBJ2-5; unclear D gene. Germline CDR1 reads ENHRY; CDR2 reads SYGVKD. V was trimmed by 2 bases and J by 2 bases, leaving 9 bases between them. This CDR3 has 14 amino acids. The CDR3 DNA follows: TGTGCCATCAGTGAGCTGTACTCTCAAGAGACCCAGTACTTC. Encoded protein: CAISELYSQETQYF.

In its sample, this clonotype was seen a few times. The chain uses TRBV29-1 and TRBJ2-7; D remains ambiguous. The CDR3 has 13 residues. Trimming took 5 bases from V and 0 from J, leaving 11 bases between them. CDR1 and CDR2 (germline): SQVTM, ANQGSEA. CDR3 coding DNA: TGCAGCGTTCTGGACCCCTACTCCTACGAGCAGTACGTC. Translating it yields CSVLDPYSYEQYV.

Many counts were recorded for this clonotype. This chain uses TRBV7-9 with TRBJ1-2; possible D gene TRBD1, 5 bases. Trimming removed 7 bases at V and 2 bases at J, with 20 bases between. Per germline, CDR1 SEHNR and CDR2 FQNEAQ (reference sequence). CDR3 size: 16 residues. This chain's CDR3 is CASTLPDSGINYGYTF. The CDR3 DNA follows: TGTGCCAGCACCCTCCCAGACTCAGGGATAAACTATGGCTACACCTTC.

This clonotype has just one count. With a much larger clone just one base away, this may be a read error. The chain recombines TRBV7-8 with TRBJ1-2; 8 bases fit TRBD1. The CDR3 runs 16 residues. Per the germline V gene, CDR1 is SGHVS and CDR2 is FQNEAQ. The CDR3 nucleotides read TGTGCCAGCAGCTTAGCTACAGGGGGACCTAACTATGGCTACGCCTTC. Protein: CASSLATGGPNYGYAF.

This clonotype has just a few counts. This chain links TRBV3-1 with TRBJ1-2, with 9 bases matching TRBD1. The CDR3 has 15 amino acids. Trimming cost V 4 bases and J 3 bases; bases outside gene matches: 6. The germline V gene encodes CDR1 LGHDT and CDR2 YNNKEL (reference sequence). The chain's CDR3 is CASSLPGQGYYGYTF. CDR3 DNA sequence: TGTGCCAGCAGCCTTCCGGGACAGGGCTACTATGGCTACACCTTC.

V is TRBV11-3 and J is TRBJ1-1; maybe TRBD1 (5 bases). V lost 0 bases, J lost 0 bases, and 8 bases lay in between. This CDR3 is built from 15 residues. The germline CDR1 and CDR2 sequences are SGHNT and YENEEA. The CDR3 DNA is TGTGCCAGCAGCTTAGATGCAGGGCTGAACACTGAAGCTTTCTTT. This translates into CASSLDAGLNTEAFF.

A remark on this clonotype: One end of the junction fails to match germline, which may point to a read error. This chain connects TRBV7-8 to TRBJ2-5; D remains unclear. From germline, CDR1 is SGHVS and CDR2 FQNEAQ. The CDR3 length is 13 residues. CDR3: CANSLEVGETQYF. The CDR3 DNA follows: TGTGCCAACAGCTTAGAGGTGGGAGAGACCCAGTACTTC.

Concerning this clonotype: This may be a read error, as it is one base from a much larger clone. This sequence joins TRBV11-3 and TRBJ2-2, with a tentative D call TRBD1 (6 bases). Germline V gene lookup returns CDR1 SGHNT and CDR2 YENEEA. The CDR3 is 16 residues long. This chain's CDR3 is CASSSWDTTNTGKLFF. For the CDR3, the DNA is TGTGCCAGCAGCTCTTGGGACACCACGAACACCGGGAAGCTGTTTTTT.

This clonotype was picked up a small number of times. The genes are TRBV27 and TRBJ1-3, with 7 positions matching TRBD1. The CDR3 loop spans 15 amino acids. Per germline, CDR1 MNHEY and CDR2 SMNVEV (reference sequence). With V trimmed by 5 bases and J by 4 bases, 8 bases remained unmatched. The CDR3: CASSPLPGQGNTIYF. The CDR3 region has the DNA TGTGCCAGCAGTCCTCTACCGGGACAGGGAAACACCATATATTTT.

The chain employs TRBV20-1 and TRBJ2-7; D gene uncertain. Germline V gene lookup returns CDR1 DFQATT and CDR2 SNEGSKA (reference sequence). The CDR3 totals 12 residues. V dropped 3 bases and J dropped 9 bases, with 15 bases sitting between them. The CDR3 DNA is TGCAGTGCTAGGGTTTCCGACTTCGGGCAGTACGTC. It specifies CSARVSDFGQYV.

The chain recombines TRBV28 with TRBJ1-2; TRBD1 matches 7 bases. CDR1 and CDR2 from the germline V gene are MDHEN and SYDVKM. The CDR3 spans 15 residues. V was pared by 0 bases and J by 8 bases, with 9 bases of the junction left unmatched. CDR3 DNA sequence: TGTGCCAGCAGTTTATGGTCCGGAGGGGGCGGCGGCTACACCTTC. It encodes CASSLWSGGGGGYTF.

The table lists this clonotype with a few counts. The chain employs TRBV4-1 and TRBJ1-3; D remains unclear. The CDR3 has 14 residues. V dropped 2 bases and J dropped 4 bases, with 9 bases sitting between them. From germline, CDR1 is MGHRA and CDR2 YSYEKL. The CDR3: CASSQSPSGNTIYF. The DNA for the CDR3 is TGCGCCAGCAGCCAATCGCCGAGCGGAAACACCATATATTTT.

In its sample, this clonotype was seen a few times. V gene TRBV12-3 or TRBV12-4 combines with J gene TRBJ1-5; 8 nucleotides agree with TRBD1. The J segment lost 3 bases and the V segment lost 6 bases, leaving 7 bases of the junction unmatched. The CDR3 loop spans 15 amino acids. This CDR3 reads CASRMGQASNQPQHF. Written as DNA, the CDR3 is TGTGCCAGCAGGATGGGACAGGCCTCCAATCAGCCCCAGCATTTT.

The chain combines TRBV9 with TRBJ2-3; possibly TRBD1 for D (6 bases). The CDR3 is 14 residues long. Germline lookup yields CDR1 SGDLS and CDR2 YYNGEE. The V and J ends lost 4 bases and 4 bases respectively, with 13 bases between them. CDR3: CASSLPGAPDTQYF. DNA for the CDR3: TGTGCCAGCAGCCTACCAGGGGCCCCAGATACGCAGTATTTT.

V gene TRBV18 combines with J gene TRBJ2-5, with D unclear. The CDR3 runs 13 residues. Germline V CDR1 and CDR2: KGHSH, LQKENI. Trimming took off 3 bases at V and 1 base at J, with 6 bases between the two ends. The CDR3: CASSPLTQETQYF. The CDR3 bases are TGTGCCAGCTCACCCCTCACCCAAGAGACCCAGTACTTC.

The chain links TRBV7-6 to TRBJ1-3; D not certain. The CDR3 spans 14 residues. In germline, CDR1 is SGHVS, CDR2 FNYEAQ. Trimming shortened V by 2 bases and J by 8 bases, and 13 bases separated the two germline ends. The CDR3 DNA reads as TGTGCCAGCAGCTTAACCAGCTTTAGGGACACCATATATTTT. As protein: CASSLTSFRDTIYF.

This clonotype was detected a few times. V gene TRBV4-3 combines with J gene TRBJ2-1; TRBD2 matches 7 bases. The CDR3 is 15 residues long. Germline V gives CDR1 LGHNA, CDR2 YSLEER. J was trimmed by 5 bases and V by 1 base; bases with no gene match: 5. As DNA, the CDR3 is TGCGCCAGCAGCCAAGGTAGCGGGCCGGACAATGAGCAGTTCTTC. Residues: CASSQGSGPDNEQFF.

The chain carries TRBV5-4 and TRBJ1-3; D possibly corresponds to TRBD1 (5 bases). The CDR3 totals 16 residues. CDR1 and CDR2 (germline): SGHNT, YYREEE (reference sequence). V was trimmed by 0 bases and J by 0 bases, leaving 10 bases between them. In nucleotides, the CDR3 is TGTGCCAGCAGCTTGGTCGGGGGGAGCTCTGGAAACACCATATATTTT. Protein: CASSLVGGSSGNTIYF.

The V call is TRBV4-3, the J call TRBJ2-3; D may correspond to TRBD1 or TRBD2 (5 bases each). This CDR3 contains 14 residues. V lost 0 bases and J lost 6, with 10 bases in between. Germline V gene sequence: CDR1 LGHNA, CDR2 YSLEER. The chain's CDR3 is CASSQDVGGDTQYF. The CDR3 DNA is TGCGCCAGCAGCCAAGATGTTGGGGGTGATACGCAGTATTTT.

The chain links TRBV6-1 to TRBJ2-3; the D gene is possibly TRBD1 (7 bases). Trimming took 1 base from V and 0 from J, leaving 11 bases between them. The CDR3 loop spans 16 amino acids. Germline loops: CDR1 MNHNS, CDR2 SASEGT. The DNA for the CDR3 is TGTGCCAGCAGTGAAGAGGCAGGGGGGAGCACAGATACGCAGTATTTT. Its translation: CASSEEAGGSTDTQYF.

This chain joins TRBV12-3 or TRBV12-4 and TRBJ2-7; no clear D gene. CDR3 length: 13 residues. The V end lost 5 bases, the J end lost 3 bases, and 11 bases lay between the germline ends. CDR3 amino acids: CASSISGFYEQYV. The CDR3 DNA reads as TGTGCCAGCAGTATCTCGGGTTTCTACGAGCAGTACGTC.

This clonotype turned up a few times. This sequence joins TRBV6-6 and TRBJ1-1; D is undetermined. Deletions cut 2 bases from V and 3 bases from J, with 13 bases between. The germline V gene encodes CDR1 MNHNY and CDR2 SVGAGI (reference sequence). The CDR3 spans 15 residues. The CDR3 loop reads CASSYVWRVDTEAFF. In nucleotides, the CDR3 is TGTGCCAGCAGTTACGTTTGGAGGGTTGACACTGAAGCTTTCTTT.